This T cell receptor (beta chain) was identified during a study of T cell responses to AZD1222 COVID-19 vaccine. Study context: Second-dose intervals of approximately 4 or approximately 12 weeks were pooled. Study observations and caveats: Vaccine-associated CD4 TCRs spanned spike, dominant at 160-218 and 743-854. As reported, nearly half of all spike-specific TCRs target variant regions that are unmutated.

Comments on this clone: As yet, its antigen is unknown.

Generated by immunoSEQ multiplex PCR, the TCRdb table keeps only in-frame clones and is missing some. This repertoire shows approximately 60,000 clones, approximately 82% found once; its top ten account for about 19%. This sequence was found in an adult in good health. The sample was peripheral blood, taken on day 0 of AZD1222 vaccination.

The CDR3 DNA is TGTGCCATCAGTGAGTCGAGACAGGGGAACTCACCCCTCCACTTT. This sequence encodes CAISESRQGNSPLHF. V usage is TRBV10-3 and J usage is TRBJ1-6, with 8 bases aligning to TRBD1. Per germline, CDR1 ENHRY and CDR2 SYGVKD. The V and J ends lost 0 bases and 10 bases, in that order; junction bases with no gene match: 5. The CDR3 length is 15 residues.